This T cell receptor beta chain was sequenced for a study of T cells after yellow fever vaccination. About the research overall: Low-cell-number fractions were prepared with SMART-Seq v4 Ultra Low Input.

This CDR3 contains 13 residues. Germline lookup yields CDR1 MNHEY and CDR2 SVGEGT. The V end lost 2 bases, the J end lost 5 bases, and 9 bases lay between the germline ends. The authors made TCR cDNA by 5'RACE template switching, adding a universal primer site and UMIs. TCRdb recomputed calls from the 5' RACE reads with MiXCR, one row per CDR3 protein. The table has around 590,000 distinct CDR3 sequences, 9% to 15% seen once. V gene TRBV6-2 or TRBV6-3 combines with J gene TRBJ2-5; no definite D call. This sample comprised PBMCs, obtained on the day of the yellow fever booster vaccination. This TCR was sampled from a man aged 25-45 years who received the YFV17D yellow fever vaccine. The CDR3 sequence is CASSYRTLETQYF. The CDR3, as DNA: TGTGCCAGCAGTTACCGCACCTTGGAGACCCAGTACTTC.